What follows are 12 T cell receptor beta chains derived from one specimen sequenced in a study of cytomegalovirus exposure and HLA in healthy donors. Repertoires were generated with immunoSEQ multiplex PCR, while TCRdb's copy carries only in-frame clones and drops some. Of approximately 140,000 clones in the sample, around 90% were seen once. The sample taken for sequencing was PBMCs. The receptors were sampled from a man younger than 30 in good health and CMV-seropositive.

The chain uses TRBV29-1 and TRBJ1-1, with 10 bases matching TRBD1. Per germline, CDR1 SQVTM and CDR2 ANQGSEA. CDR3 length: 13 residues. V shed 4 bases and J 4 bases; nucleotides not matched to a gene: 3. The CDR3 DNA reads as TGCAGCGTTGTCTGGACAGGGGGCACTGAAGCTTTCTTT. It codes for CSVVWTGGTEAFF.

The rearrangement joins TRBV10-1 to TRBJ1-4, with 7 bases matching TRBD1. The CDR3 consists of 13 residues. Germline loops: CDR1 WNHNN, CDR2 SYGVQD (reference sequence). V shed 6 bases, J shed 5 bases, and the junction held 3 bases outside the gene matches. CDR3 residues: CASSQGVNEKLFF. For the CDR3, the DNA is TGCGCCAGCAGCCAGGGGGTAAATGAAAAACTGTTTTTT.

The gene calls are TRBV19 and TRBJ2-2; D is undetermined. This CDR3 has 14 residues. V lost 3 bases and J lost 0, with 5 bases in between. Looked up from germline, CDR1 is LNHDA and CDR2 is SQIVND (reference sequence). CDR3 amino acids: CASSILTNTGELFF. The CDR3, as DNA: TGTGCCAGTAGTATCCTAACGAACACCGGGGAGCTGTTTTTT. Using reference TRBV19 and TRBJ2-2 for the parts outside the CDR3, the full variable domain is DGGITQSPKYLFRKEGQNVTLSCEQNLNHDAMYWYRQDPGQGLRLIYYSQIVNDFQKGDIAEGYSVSREKKESFPLTVTSAQKNPTAFYLCASSILTNTGELFFGEGSRLTVL.

The chain uses TRBV29-1 and TRBJ1-1; unclear D gene. The germline V and J ends were trimmed by 0 bases and 6 bases, with 5 bases remaining between them. The CDR3 length is 11 residues. Germline lookup yields CDR1 SQVTM and CDR2 ANQGSEA. The CDR3 DNA reads as TGCAGCGTTGAAGACTCGGCTGAAGCTTTCTTT. Amino acid sequence: CSVEDSAEAFF.

CDR3 nucleotides: TGTGCCAGCGAGAATAGCGGGTTCACCGGGGAGCTGTTTTTT. Its protein product is CASENSGFTGELFF. This chain joins TRBV2 and TRBJ2-2, with 7 bases matching TRBD2. Germline V gene lookup returns CDR1 SNHLY and CDR2 FYNNEI. With 8 bases clipped from V and 4 bases from J, the junction kept 7 bases outside the gene matches. This CDR3 comprises 14 residues.

This chain links TRBV11-2 with TRBJ2-7; the D gene is possibly TRBD2 (6 bases). The germline V and J ends were trimmed by 4 bases and 7 bases, with 17 bases remaining between them. The CDR3 loop spans 14 amino acids. Germline V gives CDR1 SGHAT, CDR2 FQNNGV. The CDR3 DNA is TGTGCCAGCAGCTCGGGACTTTTGGGTAGTGAGCAGTACTTC. Residues: CASSSGLLGSEQYF. The full variable domain, in which reference TRBV11-2 and TRBJ2-7 provide the parts outside the CDR3, is EAGVAQSPRYKIIEKRQSVAFWCNPISGHATLYWYQQILGQGPKLLIQFQNNGVVDDSQLPKDRFSAERLKGVDSTLKIQPAKLEDSAVYLCASSSGLLGSEQYFGPGTRLTVT.

The V gene is TRBV14, the J gene TRBJ2-2; D is unclear. V was clipped by 6 bases and J by 0 bases, with 8 bases between them. CDR3 length: 14 residues. Germline V gives CDR1 SGHDN, CDR2 FVKESK. The CDR3 region is CASSRHPNTGELFF. Here the CDR3 DNA reads TGTGCCAGCAGTCGACATCCGAACACCGGGGAGCTGTTTTTT.

The chain links TRBV6-1 to TRBJ1-1; D is possibly TRBD1 (5 bases). V lost 3 bases and J 4 bases, leaving 15 bases between the germline ends. The CDR3 consists of 15 residues. Germline V CDR1 and CDR2: MNHNS, SASEGT. CDR3 in amino acids: CASSDGALGGTEAFF. Written as DNA, the CDR3 is TGTGCCAGCAGTGATGGGGCCCTGGGGGGCACTGAAGCTTTCTTT.

The chain uses TRBV2 and TRBJ2-1; D is perhaps TRBD1 (5 bases). The CDR3 covers 12 residues. Germline V gene sequence: CDR1 SNHLY, CDR2 FYNNEI. The germline V and J ends were trimmed by 4 bases and 7 bases, with 8 bases remaining between them. This chain's CDR3 is CASSGQTNEQFF. CDR3 bases: TGTGCCAGCAGTGGACAGACTAATGAGCAGTTCTTC.

This clone was picked up a small number of times. The V call is TRBV5-1, the J call TRBJ2-7; D may be TRBD1 (6 bases). Trimming left V 4 bases short and J 5 bases short, with 19 bases between. CDR1 is SGHRS and CDR2 is YFSETQ in the germline V gene. This CDR3 is built from 15 residues. CDR3 sequence (DNA): TGCGCCAGCAGCCTACAGGTGTCAGGGGAGAACGAGCAGTACTTC. Its protein product is CASSLQVSGENEQYF.

The chain recombines TRBV7-9 with TRBJ2-3, with D possibly matching TRBD1 (5 bases). The CDR3 runs to 14 residues. Trimming took 4 bases from V and 2 from J, leaving 10 bases between them. Germline CDR1 reads SEHNR; CDR2 reads FQNEAQ (reference sequence). CDR3 DNA sequence: TGTGCCAGCAGCTCCGGACACTACACAGATACGCAGTATTTT. It is translated as CASSSGHYTDTQYF.

The chain combines TRBV11-3 with TRBJ2-3, with 7 nucleotides matching TRBD2. This CDR3 spans 15 amino acids. Germline-derived CDR1 and CDR2 are SGHNT and YENEEA. The V and J ends lost 5 bases and 6 bases, in that order; junction bases with no gene match: 11. CDR3 sequence reads: CASSPRGGAGDTQYF. CDR3 sequence (DNA): TGTGCCAGCAGCCCCCGGGGAGGGGCCGGCGATACGCAGTATTTT.